Below are 5 T cell receptor beta chains sequenced from a single sample in a study of T-cell memory formation after mild COVID-19. TCRdb re-analysed the 5' RACE reads in MiXCR, keeping a single row per CDR3 protein. The table records over 95,000 distinct CDR3 sequences, 20% to 25% of them present only once. The sequenced sample consisted of PBMCs or a T cell subset sorted from them (not recorded which). The receptors derive from a man younger than 35 who had mild COVID-19 (a few samples of this study predate the infection). Cell type and time point are not known.

The J gene is TRBJ2-7, the V gene TRBV29-1; 7 nucleotides match TRBD1. V shed 1 base, J shed 6 bases, and the junction held 12 bases outside the gene matches. Per germline, CDR1 SQVTM and CDR2 ANQGSEA. The CDR3 sequence is 15 residues long. The CDR3 DNA reads as TGCAGCGTTGAAGTAGACCGACAGGGCCCGGGCGAGCAGTACTTC. As protein: CSVEVDRQGPGEQYF.

A few counts support this clonotype. This chain joins TRBV6-2 or TRBV6-3 and TRBJ2-5; D is uncertain. V was pared by 7 bases and J by 5 bases, with 14 bases between. Germline V gene data show CDR1 as MNHEY and CDR2 as SVGEGT. This CDR3 has 13 amino acids. CDR3 nucleotide sequence: TGTGCCAGCAACCATCGCACCGGGGAGACCCAGTACTTC. It is translated as CASNHRTGETQYF.

A few counts support this clonotype. The chain uses TRBV20-1 and TRBJ2-1; 10 bases match TRBD2. CDR3 length: 15 residues. Trimming took 4 bases from V and 7 from J; bases not matched to a gene: 10. CDR1 and CDR2 (germline): DFQATT, SNEGSKA (reference sequence). CDR3 nucleotide sequence: TGCAGTGCTACAGACCTAGCGGGGGCCATAAATGAGCAGTTCTTC. This codes for CSATDLAGAINEQFF.

The V and J genes are TRBV6-2 or TRBV6-3 and TRBJ2-7; 11 bases align to TRBD1. Germline V gene lookup returns CDR1 MNHEY and CDR2 SVGEGT. The length of the CDR3 is 13 residues. J was trimmed by 5 bases and V by 10 bases; bases with no gene match: 7. As DNA, the CDR3 is TGTGCCACCGGACAGGGGGCTCGCAACGAGCAGTACGTC. Translation gives CATGQGARNEQYV.

The chain employs TRBV4-3 and TRBJ1-2, with D perhaps matching TRBD1 (6 bases). Germline V CDR1 and CDR2: LGHNA, YSLEER. V lost 1 base to trimming and J lost 4 bases, with 22 bases between them. The CDR3 sequence is 18 residues long. The CDR3 nucleotides read TGCGCCAGCAGCCAAGCTACAGGGACGGAGGAATTTTTCTATGGCTACACCTTC. Translation gives CASSQATGTEEFFYGYTF.